This TCR beta chain was captured in a study of blood T cell repertoires in COVID-19. Study-level information: Specimens from acute and convalescent COVID-19 originated in the United States, Italy and Spain.

Only in-frame clones appear in the TCRdb table, and some are missing; sequencing was by immunoSEQ multiplex PCR. The sample includes approximately 120,000 clones, about 93% of them seen just once. Germline V lookup: CDR1 SGHVS, CDR2 FQNEAQ. The CDR3 spans 15 residues. V was pared by 5 bases and J by 4 bases, with 6 bases of the junction left unmatched. This chain links TRBV7-8 with TRBJ2-2; TRBD1 matches at 8 bases. The sequenced material came from peripheral blood. The origin of this receptor is a man over 45 with COVID-19, enrolled during active disease. This chain's CDR3 is CASSRGQAFTGELFF. The CDR3 region has the DNA TGTGCCAGCAGCCGGGGACAGGCCTTCACCGGGGAGCTGTTTTTT.